This record looks at one T cell receptor beta chain sequence and its context. Its antigen is unidentified. This specimen comes from a study of cytomegalovirus exposure and HLA in healthy donors. Study at large: In an earlier analysis, around 100 million unique TCR beta sequences were found from 150 million to 200 million T cells.

The CDR3 loop spans 14 amino acids. With V trimmed by 4 bases and J by 8 bases, 8 bases remained unmatched. Looked up from germline, CDR1 is SEHNR and CDR2 is FQNEAQ (reference sequence). The study, taken as a whole, reports: Listed as cytomegalovirus-associated were more than 150 TCR beta chains. Later, an analysis found that common viral pathogens appeared to be linked with several of the most significant clusters.

60 Vbeta and 13 Jbeta primers were used in PCR. As handled by the study authors: Approximately 11 million of some 80 million unique TCR beta chains were shared, per a later count. Using immunoSEQ multiplex PCR, the repertoire was profiled, and TCRdb retains in-frame clones only, with some absent. The V and J calls and the clone size are those of that table, but D and trimming were determined from the DNA. The sample carries more than 140,000 clones, roughly 80% recorded once. Sequencing input: PBMCs. J is TRBJ1-2 and V is TRBV7-9; 9 bases fit TRBD1. The source of this sequence is a man in his forties in good health and CMV-seronegative. This chain's CDR3 is CASSSWGQGGGYTF. The CDR3, as DNA: TGTGCCAGCAGCTCGTGGGGACAGGGTGGAGGCTACACCTTC.